What follows are 6 T cell receptor beta chains derived from one specimen sequenced in a study of T cells in women clearing cervical HPV infection. Only in-frame clones appear in the TCRdb table, and some are missing; sequencing was by immunoSEQ multiplex PCR. Recorded for this sample: approximately 52,000 clones. Sequenced input: blood buffy coat. These receptors all stem from a woman aged 18 to 75 with a cervical HPV16 infection that either progressed to CIN3+ or cleared (not recorded which).

A remark on this clone: The DNA ends 3 residues before the CDR3 does, and the rest of the CDR3 is filled in from the germline J gene. The rearrangement uses TRBV4-1 and TRBJ2-3, with TRBD1 as a possible D gene (6 bases). The length of the CDR3 is 16 residues. V lost 2 bases and J lost 2, with 14 bases in between. CDR1 and CDR2 (germline): MGHRA, YSYEKL. This chain's CDR3 is CASSQSGGPTTDTQYF. Incomplete CDR3 DNA: TGCGCCAGCAGCCAAAGTGGGGGCCCAACCACAGATACG.

With respect to this clone: The read halts 3 residues ahead of the CDR3 end, with the missing end drawn from the germline J gene. The chain is built from TRBV19 and TRBJ1-5, with D tentatively TRBD1 (6 bases). This CDR3 contains 13 residues. Trimming cost V 4 bases and J 4 bases, with 8 bases left between them. Germline V gene sequence: CDR1 LNHDA, CDR2 SQIVND (reference sequence). Partial CDR3 DNA: TGTGCCAGTAGTACCACAGGGAATCAGCCC. It is translated as CASSTTGNQP. In full, the CDR3 reads CASSTTGNQPQHF.

As for this clone: Read sequence stops 3 residues before the CDR3 end, and the germline J gene provides the missing end. The chain couples TRBV20-1 to TRBJ1-1; D not certain. Trimming left V 1 base short and J 4 bases short, with 13 bases between. This CDR3 is built from 14 residues. Germline values: CDR1 DFQATT, CDR2 SNEGSKA (reference sequence). This CDR3 is CSARVPRGGTEAFF. CDR3 DNA (partial): TGCAGTGCTAGAGTTCCACGGGGTGGCACTGAA.

Comment on this clone: Read data end 3 residues before the CDR3 end; the end is taken from the germline J gene. The J gene is TRBJ1-1, the V gene TRBV7-2; D remains unclear. Trimming took 1 base from V and 2 from J, leaving 5 bases between them. Germline V gene lookup returns CDR1 SGHTA and CDR2 FQGNSA. The CDR3 consists of 13 residues. The CDR3 sequence: CASSLDPNTEAFF. CDR3 DNA, as far as it was read: TGTGCCAGCAGCTTAGATCCAAACACTGAA.

Turning to this clone: Read sequence stops 3 residues before the CDR3 end, and the germline J gene provides the missing end. The chain employs TRBV11-2 and TRBJ1-6; 7 bases align to TRBD1. Germline V gene sequence: CDR1 SGHAT, CDR2 FQNNGV. V lost 6 bases and J lost 6; bases outside the gene matches: 5. This CDR3 has 14 residues. CDR3 DNA, as far as it was read: TGTGCCAGCAGGAAAGGGACAGCTAATTCACCC. It specifies CASRKGTANSP. The whole CDR3 region reads CASRKGTANSPLHF.

Remarks on this clone: The read falls 3 residues short of the CDR3 end, and the missing part is taken from the germline J gene. The V call is TRBV28, the J call TRBJ1-5; weak D call: TRBD1 (5 bases). CDR3 length: 12 residues. V was cut by 6 bases and J by 5 bases, with 8 bases left in between. Germline assignment: CDR1 MDHEN and CDR2 SYDVKM. The CDR3 protein is CASSDSYQPQHF. CDR3 bases read: TGTGCCAGCAGCGACAGCTATCAGCCC.